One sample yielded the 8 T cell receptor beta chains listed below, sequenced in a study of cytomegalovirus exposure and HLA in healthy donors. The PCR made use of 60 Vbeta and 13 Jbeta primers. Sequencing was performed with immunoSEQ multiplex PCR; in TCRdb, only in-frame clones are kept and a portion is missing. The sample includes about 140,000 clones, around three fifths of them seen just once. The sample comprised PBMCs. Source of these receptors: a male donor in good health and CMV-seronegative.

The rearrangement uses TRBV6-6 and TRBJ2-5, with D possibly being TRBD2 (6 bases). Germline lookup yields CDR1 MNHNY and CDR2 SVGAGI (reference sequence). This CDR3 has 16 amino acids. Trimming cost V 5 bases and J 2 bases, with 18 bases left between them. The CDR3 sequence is CASSQTGARLQETQYF. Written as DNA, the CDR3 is TGTGCCAGCAGTCAAACGGGAGCTAGACTACAAGAGACCCAGTACTTC.

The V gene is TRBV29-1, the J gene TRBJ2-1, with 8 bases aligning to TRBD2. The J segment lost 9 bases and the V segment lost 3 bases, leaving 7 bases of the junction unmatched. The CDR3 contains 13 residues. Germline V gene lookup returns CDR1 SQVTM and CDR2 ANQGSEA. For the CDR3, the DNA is TGCAGCGTTGATCCGGGACTAGGAATTGAGCAGTTCTTC. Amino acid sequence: CSVDPGLGIEQFF.

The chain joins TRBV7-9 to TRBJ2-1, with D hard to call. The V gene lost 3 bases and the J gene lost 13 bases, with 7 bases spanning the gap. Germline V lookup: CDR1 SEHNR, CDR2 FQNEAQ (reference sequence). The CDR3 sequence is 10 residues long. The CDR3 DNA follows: TGTGCCAGCAGCTTTCCCCTCCAGTTCTTC. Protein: CASSFPLQFF.

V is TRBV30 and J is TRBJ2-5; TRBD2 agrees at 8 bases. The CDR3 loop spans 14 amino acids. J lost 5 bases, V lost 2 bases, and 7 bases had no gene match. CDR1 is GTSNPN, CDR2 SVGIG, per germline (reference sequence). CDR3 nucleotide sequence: TGTGCCTGGAGTATCCGGGGGGGCCGGGAGACCCAGTACTTC. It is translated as CAWSIRGGRETQYF.

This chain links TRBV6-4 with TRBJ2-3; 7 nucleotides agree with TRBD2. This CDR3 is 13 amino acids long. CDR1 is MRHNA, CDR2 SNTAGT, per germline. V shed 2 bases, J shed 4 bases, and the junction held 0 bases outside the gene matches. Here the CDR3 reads CASSDGGADTQYF. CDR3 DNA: TGTGCCAGCAGTGACGGGGGGGCAGATACGCAGTATTTT.

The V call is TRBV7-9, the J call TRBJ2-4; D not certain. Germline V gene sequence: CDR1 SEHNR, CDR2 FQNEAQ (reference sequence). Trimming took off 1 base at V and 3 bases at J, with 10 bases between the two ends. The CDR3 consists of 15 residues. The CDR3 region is CASSLDGIGKNIQYF. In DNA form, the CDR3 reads TGTGCCAGCAGCTTAGATGGCATTGGCAAAAACATTCAGTACTTC.

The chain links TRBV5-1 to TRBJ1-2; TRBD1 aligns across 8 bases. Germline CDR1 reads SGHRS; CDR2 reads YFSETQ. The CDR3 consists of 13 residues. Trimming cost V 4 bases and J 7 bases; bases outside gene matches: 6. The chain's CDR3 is CASSTTGAGGYTF. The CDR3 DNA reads TGCGCCAGCAGCACGACAGGGGCTGGTGGCTACACCTTC.

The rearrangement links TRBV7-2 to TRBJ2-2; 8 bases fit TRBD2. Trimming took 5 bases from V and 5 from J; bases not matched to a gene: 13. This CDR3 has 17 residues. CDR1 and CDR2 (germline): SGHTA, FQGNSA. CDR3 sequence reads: CASSILGGAGWTGELFF. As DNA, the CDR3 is TGTGCCAGCAGCATCCTCGGGGGGGCCGGGTGGACCGGGGAGCTGTTTTTT.